These 21 T cell receptor beta chains were all obtained from the same sample, sequenced in a study of response to subunit inactivated influenza vaccine. In TCRdb, the RT-PCR reads were re-called with MiXCR into one record per CDR3 protein. The table lists roughly 780,000 distinct CDR3 sequences, less than 20% of them singletons, with around 9.9% in the top ten. This material consisted of PBMCs from blood, taken around 5 days after vaccination. These TCRs come from a man aged 50-59 years who received an inactivated influenza vaccine.

This clonotype was picked up a small number of times. The rearrangement links TRBV25-1 to TRBJ2-1, with TRBD1 matching over 9 bases. Germline assignment: CDR1 MGHDK and CDR2 SYGVNS. V was clipped by 7 bases and J by 5 bases; unmatched bases: 9. There are 15 residues in the CDR3. The CDR3 coding sequence is TGTGCCAGCACTCAACGGGACAGGGACCACAATGAGCAGTTCTTC. Amino acids: CASTQRDRDHNEQFF.

A note on this clonotype: At one end, the junction sequence differs from germline, possibly due to a read error. The V gene is TRBV7-9, the J gene TRBJ2-3; 8 nucleotides line up with TRBD1. The germline gives CDR1 SEHNR, CDR2 FQNEAQ (reference sequence). The CDR3 runs 11 residues. CDR3 protein: CASINGQGKDF. DNA of the CDR3: TGTGCCAGCATCAATGGACAGGGCAAGGATTTT.

The V gene is TRBV6-1, the J gene TRBJ2-1, with a weak D call TRBD2 (6 bases). V was clipped by 6 bases and J by 2 bases, with 20 bases between them. The V gene's germline CDR1 is MNHNS and CDR2 SASEGT. CDR3 length: 17 residues. The CDR3 loop reads CASSSPPGGGPYNEQFF. For the CDR3, the DNA is TGTGCCAGCAGCTCCCCTCCTGGGGGAGGCCCCTACAATGAGCAGTTCTTC.

A few counts support this clonotype. The chain recombines TRBV6-1 with TRBJ2-3; perhaps TRBD2 as D (6 bases). Trimming removed 6 bases at V and 2 bases at J, with 18 bases between. This CDR3 has 16 residues. The V gene's germline CDR1 is MNHNS and CDR2 SASEGT. The CDR3 sequence: CASRPRGSGLTDTQYF. The CDR3 coding sequence is TGTGCCAGCAGACCCCGGGGTAGCGGACTCACAGATACGCAGTATTTT.

The chain has TRBV3-1 and TRBJ2-1; TRBD2 agrees at 9 bases. With V trimmed by 2 bases and J by 6 bases, 8 bases remained unmatched. The CDR3 is 16 residues long. Germline CDR1 LGHDT, CDR2 YNNKEL (reference sequence). CDR3 sequence (DNA): TGTGCCAGCAGCCAATGGGCGAGCGGGGGGCCCAATGAGCAGTTCTTC. As protein: CASSQWASGGPNEQFF.

The J gene is TRBJ2-3, the V gene TRBV7-8, with D perhaps matching TRBD2 (6 bases). The germline gives CDR1 SGHVS, CDR2 FQNEAQ. V lost 6 bases and J lost 0, with 10 bases in between. The length of the CDR3 is 14 residues. CDR3 region: CASRERVSTDTQYF. For the CDR3, the DNA is TGTGCCAGCAGAGAGCGGGTTAGCACAGATACGCAGTATTTT.

This clonotype was observed at least ten times. V and J are TRBV3-1 and TRBJ1-6, with no clear D. The ends were cut back, 3 bases at V and 7 bases at J, with 7 bases in the middle. The CDR3 loop spans 13 amino acids. Germline values: CDR1 LGHDT, CDR2 YNNKEL (reference sequence). CDR3 DNA sequence: TGTGCCAGCAGCCAGGGCAGAAATTCACCCCTCCACTTT. Its translation: CASSQGRNSPLHF.

This clonotype has ten or more counts. The chain is built from TRBV12-3 or TRBV12-4 and TRBJ1-2; D is perhaps TRBD1 (6 bases). The CDR3 is 12 residues long. V lost 3 bases and J 8 bases, leaving 10 bases between the germline ends. The CDR3 DNA reads TGTGCCAGCAGTTTCGGGACATTAGGCTACACCTTC. It codes for CASSFGTLGYTF.

The V and J genes are TRBV24-1 and TRBJ2-3, with D tentatively TRBD1 (5 bases). This CDR3 region has 15 residues. Trimming left V 1 base short and J 6 bases short, with 13 bases between. CDR1 is KGHDR, CDR2 SFDVKD, per germline. In DNA, the CDR3 is TGTGCCACCAGTGATTTTGGGGCCGGCCTGGATACGCAGTATTTT. It codes for CATSDFGAGLDTQYF.

Ten or more counts support this clonotype. The chain has TRBV28 and TRBJ2-7, with 7 bases identical to TRBD1. After removal of 6 bases from V and 7 bases from J, the junction contained 6 bases not matched to a gene. The CDR3 spans 12 residues. From germline, CDR1 is MDHEN and CDR2 SYDVKM. Here the CDR3 DNA reads TGTGCCAGCAGCACGACAGGGTTGGAGCAGTACTTC. As protein: CASSTTGLEQYF.

The J gene is TRBJ2-2, the V gene TRBV20-1; D gene ambiguous. The germline V gene encodes CDR1 DFQATT and CDR2 SNEGSKA (reference sequence). The CDR3 is made up of 15 amino acids. Trimming cost V 0 bases and J 3 bases, with 11 bases left between them. Here the CDR3 DNA reads TGCAGTGCTAGAGAGGCAAGGATCTACACCGGGGAGCTGTTTTTT. Translating it yields CSAREARIYTGELFF.

This clonotype was observed many times. A junction boundary mismatches the germline segment, possibly from a read error. The rearrangement uses TRBV4-3 and TRBJ2-1; 10 nucleotides align to TRBD1. The CDR3 is made up of 15 amino acids. Germline V gene data show CDR1 as LGHNA and CDR2 as YSLEER. The CDR3 bases are TGTGCCAGCAGCCAAGGACAGGGGGCCTACAATGAGCAGTTCTTC. Translated: CASSQGQGAYNEQFF.

V gene TRBV6-1 combines with J gene TRBJ2-4; TRBD2 might be the D (5 bases). The CDR3 has 14 amino acids. Trimming stripped 6 bases from V and 7 bases from J, with 16 bases between. CDR1 MNHNS and CDR2 SASEGT come from the germline V gene. The DNA for the CDR3 is TGTGCCAGCAGCCCCGCCCGAGGGCGGAACATTCAGTACTTC. Residues: CASSPARGRNIQYF.

The chain recombines TRBV2 with TRBJ1-5, with a weak D call TRBD1 (6 bases). Germline V gene sequence: CDR1 SNHLY, CDR2 FYNNEI. The V and J ends lost 2 bases and 1 base respectively, with 9 bases between them. CDR3 length: 15 amino acids. CDR3 residues: CASSELQGSNQPQHF. For the CDR3, the DNA is TGTGCCAGCAGTGAATTACAGGGCAGCAATCAGCCCCAGCATTTT.

In its sample, this clonotype was seen a few times. This chain connects TRBV4-2 to TRBJ2-1, with D uncertain. Trimming removed 0 bases from V and 9 bases from J, with 9 bases in between. Germline CDR1 is LGHNA and CDR2 is YNFKEQ. CDR3 size: 13 residues. CDR3 bases: TGTGCCAGCAGCCAAGATCTAGGCCGTGAGCAGTTCTTC. Translated: CASSQDLGREQFF.

This clonotype was picked up a small number of times. The chain joins TRBV7-3 to TRBJ2-2; no firm D call. Germline lookup yields CDR1 SGHTA and CDR2 FQGTGA. The CDR3 sequence is 15 residues long. Trimming shortened V by 0 bases and J by 1 base, and 6 bases separated the two germline ends. In DNA form, the CDR3 reads TGTGCCAGCAGCTTAACCAGCGAGAACACCGGGGAGCTGTTTTTT. This codes for CASSLTSENTGELFF.

This chain connects TRBV7-8 to TRBJ2-3; 11 positions match TRBD2. The CDR3 runs 16 residues. Germline values: CDR1 SGHVS, CDR2 FQNEAQ. V gave up 7 bases and J gave up 1 base; unmatched junction bases: 7. CDR3 loop: CASTASGGFGTDTQYF. In nucleotides, the CDR3 is TGTGCCAGCACCGCTAGCGGGGGGTTCGGCACAGATACGCAGTATTTT.

The chain carries TRBV25-1 and TRBJ1-6; D gene uncertain. CDR3 length equals 13 residues. CDR1 MGHDK and CDR2 SYGVNS come from the germline V gene. Trimming removed 8 bases from V and 6 bases from J, with 11 bases in between. The CDR3 reads CASEAGSNSPLHF. The CDR3 DNA reads as TGTGCCAGCGAGGCAGGATCTAATTCACCCCTCCACTTT.

This clonotype was picked up a small number of times. This chain links TRBV5-6 with TRBJ1-2; D is possibly TRBD1 (6 bases). There are 14 residues in the CDR3. Trimming took 1 base from V and 3 from J, leaving 10 bases between them. Germline assignment: CDR1 SGHDT and CDR2 YYEEEE. CDR3 bases: TGTGCCAGCAGCTTGCAGGGGCGCGACTATGGCTACACCTTC. It is translated as CASSLQGRDYGYTF. Complete variable domain (other parts from reference TRBV5-6 and TRBJ1-2): DAGVTQSPTHLIKTRGQQVTLRCSPKSGHDTVSWYQQALGQGPQFIFQYYEEEERQRGNFPDRFSGHQFPNYSSELNVNALLLGDSALYLCASSLQGRDYGYTFGSGTRLTVV.

V is TRBV6-2 or TRBV6-3 and J is TRBJ2-3; D might be TRBD1 or TRBD2, each matching 6 bases. This CDR3 comprises 12 residues. Germline CDR1 is MNHEY and CDR2 is SVGEGT. Trimming stripped 5 bases from V and 8 bases from J, with 11 bases between. CDR3 sequence reads: CASSPPGATQYF. For the CDR3, the DNA is TGTGCCAGCAGTCCCCCGGGGGCTACGCAGTATTTT.

The sample holds a few counts of this clonotype. The rearrangement links TRBV6-1 to TRBJ1-1, with D maybe TRBD1 (5 bases). CDR1 MNHNS and CDR2 SASEGT come from the germline V gene. With 7 bases removed from V and 0 bases from J, the gap between germline ends came to 18 bases. This CDR3 has 16 amino acids. The CDR3 loop is CASTRGDGGMNTEAFF. The CDR3 DNA reads TGTGCCAGCACCCGGGGGGACGGAGGCATGAACACTGAAGCTTTCTTT.